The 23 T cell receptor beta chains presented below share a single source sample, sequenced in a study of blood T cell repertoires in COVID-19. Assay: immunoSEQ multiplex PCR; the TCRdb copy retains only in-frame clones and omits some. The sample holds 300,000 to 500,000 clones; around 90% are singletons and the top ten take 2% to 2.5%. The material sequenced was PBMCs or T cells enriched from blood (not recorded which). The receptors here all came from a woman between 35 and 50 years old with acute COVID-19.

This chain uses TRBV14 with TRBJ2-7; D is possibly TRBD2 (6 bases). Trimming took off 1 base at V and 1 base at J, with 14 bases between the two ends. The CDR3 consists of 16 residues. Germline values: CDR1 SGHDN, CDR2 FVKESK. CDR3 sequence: CASSQVYGRASYEQYF. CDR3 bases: TGTGCCAGCAGCCAAGTTTACGGGAGAGCGTCCTACGAGCAGTACTTC.

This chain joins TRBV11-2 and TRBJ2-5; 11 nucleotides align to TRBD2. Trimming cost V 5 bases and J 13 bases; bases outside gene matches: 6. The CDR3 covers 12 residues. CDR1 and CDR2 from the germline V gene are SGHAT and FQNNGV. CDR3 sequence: CASSNSGGARYF. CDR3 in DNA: TGTGCCAGCAGCAATAGCGGGGGGGCGCGGTACTTC. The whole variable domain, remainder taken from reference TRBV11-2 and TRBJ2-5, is EAGVAQSPRYKIIEKRQSVAFWCNPISGHATLYWYQQILGQGPKLLIQFQNNGVVDDSQLPKDRFSAERLKGVDSTLKIQPAKLEDSAVYLCASSNSGGARYFGPGTRLLVL.

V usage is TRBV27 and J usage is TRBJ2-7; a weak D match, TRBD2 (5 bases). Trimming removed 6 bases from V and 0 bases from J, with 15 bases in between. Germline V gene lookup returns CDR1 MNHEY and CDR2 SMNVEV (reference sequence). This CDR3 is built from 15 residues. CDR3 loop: CASRLREPISYEQYF. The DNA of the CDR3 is TGTGCCAGCAGATTAAGGGAGCCCATCTCCTACGAGCAGTACTTC.

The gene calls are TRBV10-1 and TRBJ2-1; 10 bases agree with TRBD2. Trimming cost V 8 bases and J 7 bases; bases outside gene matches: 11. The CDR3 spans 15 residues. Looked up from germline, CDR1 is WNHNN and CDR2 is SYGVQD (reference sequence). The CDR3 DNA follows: TGCGCCAGCTCAGGGGGAGCGGGGGGGAGGAATGAGCAGTTCTTC. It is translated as CASSGGAGGRNEQFF.

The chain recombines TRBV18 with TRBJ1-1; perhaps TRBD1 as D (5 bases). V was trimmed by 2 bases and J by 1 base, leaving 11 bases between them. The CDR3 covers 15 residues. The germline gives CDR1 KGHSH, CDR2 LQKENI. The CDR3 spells CASSPLPGSNTEAFF. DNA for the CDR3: TGTGCCAGCTCACCATTGCCAGGGTCGAACACTGAAGCTTTCTTT.

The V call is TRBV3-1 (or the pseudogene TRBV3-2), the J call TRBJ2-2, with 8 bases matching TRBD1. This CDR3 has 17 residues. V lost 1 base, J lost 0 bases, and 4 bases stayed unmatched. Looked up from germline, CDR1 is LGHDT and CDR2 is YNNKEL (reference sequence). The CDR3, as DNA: TGTGCCAGCAGCCAAGTGGCGGGACAGGCGAACACCGGGGAGCTGTTTTTT. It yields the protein CASSQVAGQANTGELFF.

The CDR3 protein is CASSPTGGETDTQYF. In DNA, the CDR3 is TGTGCCAGCAGCCCGACGGGGGGCGAGACAGATACGCAGTATTTT. The chain recombines TRBV7-7 with TRBJ2-3; weak D call: TRBD2 (7 bases). This CDR3 has 15 amino acids. V gave up 5 bases and J gave up 3 bases, with 15 bases separating them. CDR1 SSHAT and CDR2 FNYEAQ come from the germline V gene (reference sequence).

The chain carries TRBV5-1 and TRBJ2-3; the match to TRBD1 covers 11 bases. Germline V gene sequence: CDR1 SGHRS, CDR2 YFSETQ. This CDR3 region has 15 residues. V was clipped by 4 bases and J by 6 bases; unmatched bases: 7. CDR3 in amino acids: CASSAGQGAMDTQYF. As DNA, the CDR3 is TGCGCCAGCAGCGCCGGACAGGGGGCTATGGATACGCAGTATTTT.

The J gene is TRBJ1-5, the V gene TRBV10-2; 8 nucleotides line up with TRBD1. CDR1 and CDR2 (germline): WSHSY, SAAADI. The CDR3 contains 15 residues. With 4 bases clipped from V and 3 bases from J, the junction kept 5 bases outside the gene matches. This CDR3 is CASSAGQGTNQPQHF. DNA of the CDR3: TGCGCCAGCAGTGCTGGACAGGGAACCAATCAGCCCCAGCATTTT.

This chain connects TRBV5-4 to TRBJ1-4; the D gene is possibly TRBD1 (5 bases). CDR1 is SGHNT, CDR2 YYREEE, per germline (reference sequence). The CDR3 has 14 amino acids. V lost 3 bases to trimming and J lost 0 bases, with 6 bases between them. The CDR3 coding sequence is TGTGCCAGCAGCTCGGGGGCAACTAATGAAAAACTGTTTTTT. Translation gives CASSSGATNEKLFF.

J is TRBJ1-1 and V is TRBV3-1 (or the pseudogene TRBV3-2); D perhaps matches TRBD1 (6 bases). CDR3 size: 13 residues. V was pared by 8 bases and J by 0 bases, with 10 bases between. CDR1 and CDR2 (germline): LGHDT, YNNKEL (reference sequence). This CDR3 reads CASGGQLNTEAFF. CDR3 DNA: TGTGCCAGCGGAGGACAGTTGAACACTGAAGCTTTCTTT.

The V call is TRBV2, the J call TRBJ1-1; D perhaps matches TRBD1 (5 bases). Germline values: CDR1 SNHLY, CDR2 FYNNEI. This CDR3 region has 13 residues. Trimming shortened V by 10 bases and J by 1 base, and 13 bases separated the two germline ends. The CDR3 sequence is CANTKDKNTEAFF. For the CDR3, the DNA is TGTGCCAATACGAAGGACAAGAACACTGAAGCTTTCTTT. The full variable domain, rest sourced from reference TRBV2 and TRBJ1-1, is EPEVTQTPSHQVTQMGQEVILRCVPISNHLYFYWYRQILGQKVEFLVSFYNNEISEKSEIFDDQFSVERPDGSNFTLKIRSTKLEDSAMYFCANTKDKNTEAFFGQGTRLTVV.

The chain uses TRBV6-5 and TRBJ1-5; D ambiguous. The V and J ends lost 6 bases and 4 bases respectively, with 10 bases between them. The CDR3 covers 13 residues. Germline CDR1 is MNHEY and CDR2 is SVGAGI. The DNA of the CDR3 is TGTGCCAGCAGCTTCGGTTGGAATCAGCCCCAGCATTTT. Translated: CASSFGWNQPQHF.

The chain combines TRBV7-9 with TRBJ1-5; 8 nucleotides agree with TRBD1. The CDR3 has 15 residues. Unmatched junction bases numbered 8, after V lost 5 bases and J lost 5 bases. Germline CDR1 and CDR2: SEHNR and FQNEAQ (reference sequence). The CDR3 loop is CASSIYRGADQPQHF. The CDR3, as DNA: TGTGCCAGCAGCATCTACAGGGGGGCGGATCAGCCCCAGCATTTT.

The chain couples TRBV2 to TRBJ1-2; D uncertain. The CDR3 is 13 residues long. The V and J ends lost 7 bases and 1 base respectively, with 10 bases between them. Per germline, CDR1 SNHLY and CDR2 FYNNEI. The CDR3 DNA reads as TGTGCCAGCATACAGATTTTTAACTATGGCTACACCTTC. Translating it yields CASIQIFNYGYTF.

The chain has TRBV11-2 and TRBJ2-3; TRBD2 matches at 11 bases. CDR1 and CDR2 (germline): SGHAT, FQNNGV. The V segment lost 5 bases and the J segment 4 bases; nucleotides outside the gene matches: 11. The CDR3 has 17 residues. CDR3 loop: CASSPGRIAGGPDTQYF. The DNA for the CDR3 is TGTGCCAGCAGCCCAGGAAGGATAGCGGGGGGGCCAGATACGCAGTATTTT. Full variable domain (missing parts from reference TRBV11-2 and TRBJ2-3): EAGVAQSPRYKIIEKRQSVAFWCNPISGHATLYWYQQILGQGPKLLIQFQNNGVVDDSQLPKDRFSAERLKGVDSTLKIQPAKLEDSAVYLCASSPGRIAGGPDTQYFGPGTRLTVL.

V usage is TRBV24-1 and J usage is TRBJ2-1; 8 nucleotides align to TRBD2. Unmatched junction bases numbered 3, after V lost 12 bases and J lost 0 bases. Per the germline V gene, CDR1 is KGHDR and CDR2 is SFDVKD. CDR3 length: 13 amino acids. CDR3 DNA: TGTGCCTCCGCGGGGGGCTCCTACAATGAGCAGTTCTTC. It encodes CASAGGSYNEQFF.

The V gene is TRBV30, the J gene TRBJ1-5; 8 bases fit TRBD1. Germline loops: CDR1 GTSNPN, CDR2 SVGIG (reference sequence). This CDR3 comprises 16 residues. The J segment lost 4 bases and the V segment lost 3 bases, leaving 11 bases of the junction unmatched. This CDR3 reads CAWSAVGQGWNQPQHF. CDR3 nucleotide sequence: TGTGCCTGGAGCGCCGTAGGACAGGGATGGAATCAGCCCCAGCATTTT.

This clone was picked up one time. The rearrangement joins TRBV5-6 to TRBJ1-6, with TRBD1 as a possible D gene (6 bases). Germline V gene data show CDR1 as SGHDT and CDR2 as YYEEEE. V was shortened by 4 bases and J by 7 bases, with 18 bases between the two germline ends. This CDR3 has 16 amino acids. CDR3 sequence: CASSIRPRGANSPLHF. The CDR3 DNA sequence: TGTGCCAGCAGCATCAGACCCCGGGGGGCGAATTCACCCCTCCACTTT. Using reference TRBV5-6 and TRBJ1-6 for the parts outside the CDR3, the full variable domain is DAGVTQSPTHLIKTRGQQVTLRCSPKSGHDTVSWYQQALGQGPQFIFQYYEEEERQRGNFPDRFSGHQFPNYSSELNVNALLLGDSALYLCASSIRPRGANSPLHFGNGTRLTVT.

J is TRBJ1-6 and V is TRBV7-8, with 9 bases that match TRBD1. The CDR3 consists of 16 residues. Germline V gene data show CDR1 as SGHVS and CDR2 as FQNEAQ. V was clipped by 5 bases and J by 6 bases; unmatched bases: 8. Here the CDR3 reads CASSPTGTGLNSPLHF. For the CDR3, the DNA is TGTGCCAGCAGCCCCACCGGGACAGGGCTTAATTCACCCCTCCACTTT.

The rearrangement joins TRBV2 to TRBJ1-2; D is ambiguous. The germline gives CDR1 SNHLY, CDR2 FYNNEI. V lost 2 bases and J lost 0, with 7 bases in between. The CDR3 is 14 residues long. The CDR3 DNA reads TGTGCCAGCAGTGAAACTAAAGCTAACTATGGCTACACCTTC. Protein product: CASSETKANYGYTF.

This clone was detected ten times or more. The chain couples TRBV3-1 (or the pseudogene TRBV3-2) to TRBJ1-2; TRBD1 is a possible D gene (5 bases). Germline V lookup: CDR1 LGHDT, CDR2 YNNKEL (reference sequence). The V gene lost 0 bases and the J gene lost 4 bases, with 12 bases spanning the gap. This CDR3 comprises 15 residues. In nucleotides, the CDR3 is TGTGCCAGCAGCCAAGATATCCGGCAGGGCTATGGCTACACCTTC. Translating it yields CASSQDIRQGYGYTF.

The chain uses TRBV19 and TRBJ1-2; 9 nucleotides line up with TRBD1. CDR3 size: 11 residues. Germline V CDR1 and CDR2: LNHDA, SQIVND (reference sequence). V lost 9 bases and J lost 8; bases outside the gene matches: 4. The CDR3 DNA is TGTGCCAGCACAGGGGGCTGGGGCTACACCTTC. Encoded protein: CASTGGWGYTF. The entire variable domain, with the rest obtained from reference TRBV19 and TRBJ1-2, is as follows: DGGITQSPKYLFRKEGQNVTLSCEQNLNHDAMYWYRQDPGQGLRLIYYSQIVNDFQKGDIAEGYSVSREKKESFPLTVTSAQKNPTAFYLCASTGGWGYTFGSGTRLTVV.